This TCR beta chain appears in the sequencing data of a study of cytomegalovirus exposure and HLA in healthy donors. The PCR had 60 Vbeta and 13 Jbeta primers. Profiling relied on immunoSEQ multiplex PCR, and the TCRdb table lists in-frame clones only, not all of them. The sample holds about 190,000 clones, 75% to 85% seen once. Per germline, CDR1 SNHLY and CDR2 FYNNEI. The CDR3 is made up of 13 amino acids. V dropped 3 bases and J dropped 7 bases, with 10 bases sitting between them. The gene calls are TRBV2 and TRBJ1-5; D is possibly TRBD1 (6 bases). Sequencing was done on a sample of PBMCs. The clonotype comes from a woman aged 30 to 39 in good health and CMV-seropositive. The CDR3 region has the DNA TGTGCCAGCAGTGATCCAGGGGACCAGCCCCAGCATTTT. Translated, it gives CASSDPGDQPQHF.